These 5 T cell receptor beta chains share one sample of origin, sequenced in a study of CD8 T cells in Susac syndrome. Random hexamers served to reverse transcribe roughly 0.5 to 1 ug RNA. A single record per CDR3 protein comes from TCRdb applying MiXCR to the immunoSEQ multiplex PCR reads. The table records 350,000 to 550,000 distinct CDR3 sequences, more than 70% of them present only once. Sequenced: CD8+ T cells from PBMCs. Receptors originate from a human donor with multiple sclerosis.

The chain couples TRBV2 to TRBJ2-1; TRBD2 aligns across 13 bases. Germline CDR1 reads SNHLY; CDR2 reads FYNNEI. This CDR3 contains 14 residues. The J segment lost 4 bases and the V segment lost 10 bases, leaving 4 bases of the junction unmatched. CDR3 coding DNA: TGTGCCATCCGACTAGCGGGGGGATACAATGAGCAGTTCTTC. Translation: CAIRLAGGYNEQFF.

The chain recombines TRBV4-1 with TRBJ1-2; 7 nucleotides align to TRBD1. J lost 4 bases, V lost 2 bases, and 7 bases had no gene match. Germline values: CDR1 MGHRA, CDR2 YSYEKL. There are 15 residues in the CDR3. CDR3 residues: CASSQPGQDIYGYTF. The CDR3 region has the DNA TGCGCCAGCAGCCAACCCGGACAGGATATCTATGGCTACACCTTC.

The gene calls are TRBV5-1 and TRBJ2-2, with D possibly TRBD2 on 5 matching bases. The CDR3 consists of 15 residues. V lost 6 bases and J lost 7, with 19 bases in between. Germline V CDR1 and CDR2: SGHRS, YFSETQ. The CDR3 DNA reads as TGCGCCAGCAATCTCGAGGGTGTGGATAACGGGGAGCTGTTTTTT. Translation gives CASNLEGVDNGELFF.

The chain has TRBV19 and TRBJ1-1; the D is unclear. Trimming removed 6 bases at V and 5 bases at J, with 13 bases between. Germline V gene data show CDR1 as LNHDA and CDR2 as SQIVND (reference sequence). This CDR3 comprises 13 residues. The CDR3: CASSWSGPTEAFF. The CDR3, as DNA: TGTGCCAGTAGCTGGTCCGGGCCAACTGAAGCTTTCTTT.

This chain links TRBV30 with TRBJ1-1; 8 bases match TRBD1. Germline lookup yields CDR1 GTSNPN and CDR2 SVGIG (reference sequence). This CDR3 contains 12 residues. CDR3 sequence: CAYGTGNTEAFF. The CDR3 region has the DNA TGTGCTTACGGGACAGGGAACACTGAAGCTTTCTTT. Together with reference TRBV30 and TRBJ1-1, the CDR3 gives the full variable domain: SQTIHQWPATLVQPVGSPLSLECTVEGTSNPNLYWYRQAAGRGLQLLFYSVGIGQISSEVPQNLSASRPQDRQFILSSKKLLLSDSGFYLCAYGTGNTEAFFGQGTRLTVV.